Detailed here is one T cell receptor (beta chain). Profiling relied on immunoSEQ multiplex PCR, and the TCRdb table lists in-frame clones only, not all of them. This table holds approximately 92,000 clones, around 84% found once. CDR3 length: 15 residues. Trimming cost V 3 bases and J 7 bases, with 16 bases left between them. CDR1 and CDR2 (germline): MNHNS, SASEGT. This sample was included in a study of blood T cell repertoires in COVID-19. This clonotype was sampled from a woman in her sixties in a cohort sampled during active or convalescent COVID-19. This chain links TRBV6-1 with TRBJ1-5; D might be TRBD1 (6 bases). Source material: peripheral blood. DNA of the CDR3: TGTGCCAGCAGTGATGACAGGTTAGCTTGGCAGCCCCAGCATTTT. Its protein product is CASSDDRLAWQPQHF.